One sample yielded the 4 T cell receptor beta chains listed below, sequenced in a study of PD-L1 blockade in urothelial cancer. TCRdb's table, derived via immunoSEQ multiplex PCR, lists solely in-frame clones and lacks some. The table includes over 35,000 clones, around 85% detected once. As for time point: pretreatment peripheral blood. Specimen: PBMCs, collected around atezolizumab (anti-PD-L1) treatment. Receptors originate from a man older than 75 with urothelial cancer.

This clone ranks as medium-sized. This chain links TRBV6-6 with TRBJ1-5, with D uncertain. The germline V gene encodes CDR1 MNHNY and CDR2 SVGAGI (reference sequence). V gave up 7 bases and J gave up 5 bases, with 15 bases separating them. The CDR3 is 14 residues long. CDR3 in DNA: TGTGCCAGCACTCACCCGGGAGCCCATCAGCCCCAGCATTTT. Protein product: CASTHPGAHQPQHF.

V is TRBV6-1 and J is TRBJ2-3; 7 positions agree with TRBD2. The trim removed 4 bases at V and 3 bases at J, leaving 13 bases unmatched. This CDR3 spans 17 amino acids. The germline V gene has CDR1 MNHNS and CDR2 SASEGT. The CDR3 coding sequence is TGTGCCAGCAGTGCCCCCGGACTAGAGGGGCCGACAGATACGCAGTATTTT. Translation gives CASSAPGLEGPTDTQYF.

The chain couples TRBV7-9 to TRBJ2-1, with a tentative D call TRBD2 (6 bases). Germline loops: CDR1 SEHNR, CDR2 FQNEAQ (reference sequence). Trimming shortened V by 5 bases and J by 7 bases, and 15 bases separated the two germline ends. This CDR3 is built from 14 residues. The CDR3: CASSLGVAVNEQFF. CDR3 DNA sequence: TGTGCCAGCAGCCTCGGGGTAGCGGTTAATGAGCAGTTCTTC.

V usage is TRBV18 and J usage is TRBJ1-1, with 9 bases matching TRBD1. CDR1 and CDR2 from the germline V gene are KGHSH and LQKENI. With V trimmed by 5 bases and J by 1 base, 8 bases remained unmatched. The CDR3 length is 16 residues. The DNA of the CDR3 is TGTGCCAGCTCAGATGGGACAGGGATTGAGAACACTGAAGCTTTCTTT. Its translation: CASSDGTGIENTEAFF.